This T cell receptor (beta chain) was documented in a study of Ad26.COV2.S vaccination and SARS-CoV-2 variants. Study information: A participant enrolled in the COV1001 Ad26.COV2.S trial arm provided the sample.

Note on this clone: No antigen is known for it.

Clones were read by immunoSEQ multiplex PCR, and TCRdb kept only the in-frame ones, dropping some. Of a few hundred thousand clones listed, 85% to 90% are singletons. General study results and limits: Vaccine recipients showed a spike-specific TCR breadth that was higher than in placebo recipients.

As to treatment: roughly 18 received Ad26.COV2.S at low or high dose, single or two shots; 5 received placebo; per-sample allocation not given. Sampling was done on day 63 after the first vaccine or placebo injection. An Ad26 vector expressing Wuhan-strain SARS-CoV-2 spike served as the vaccine. The input for sequencing was peripheral blood, taken in a trial of Ad26.COV2.S vaccine versus placebo. The TCR comes from a person aged 18 to 59 who received the Ad26.COV2.S COVID-19 vaccine or a placebo.

In DNA form, the CDR3 reads TGTGCCAGTGGCCGGGAAGGTGTTTGGCAGCCCCAGCATTTT. Protein: CASGREGVWQPQHF. This rearrangement joins TRBV28 to TRBJ1-5; D gene unclear. This CDR3 spans 14 amino acids. Germline loops: CDR1 MDHEN, CDR2 SYDVKM. V lost 9 bases, J lost 7 bases, and 19 bases lay in between.